What follows are 24 T cell receptor beta chains derived from one specimen sequenced in a study of cytomegalovirus exposure and HLA in healthy donors. Both 60 Vbeta primers and 13 Jbeta primers went into the PCR. Generated by immunoSEQ multiplex PCR, the TCRdb table keeps only in-frame clones and is missing some. The sample has about 120,000 clones, roughly 82% seen once. Sequenced material: PBMCs. These receptors were taken from a man younger than 35 in good health and CMV-seropositive.

The chain uses TRBV9 and TRBJ2-3; D uncertain. CDR1 is SGDLS, CDR2 YYNGEE, per germline. Trimming took 1 base from V and 1 from J, leaving 10 bases between them. The CDR3 totals 15 residues. CDR3 DNA sequence: TGTGCCAGCAGCGTAAGAAATGGGCGCACAGATACGCAGTATTTT. Its protein product is CASSVRNGRTDTQYF.

The chain joins TRBV5-5 to TRBJ1-2, with TRBD1 matching over 7 bases. In germline, CDR1 is SGHKS, CDR2 YYEKEE (reference sequence). V was pared by 4 bases and J by 4 bases, with 7 bases of the junction left unmatched. The CDR3 is 14 amino acids. The chain's CDR3 is CASSRTGSSYGYTF. In nucleotides, the CDR3 is TGTGCCAGCAGCCGGACAGGTTCTTCCTATGGCTACACCTTC.

The chain carries TRBV6-1 and TRBJ1-4; the D is unclear. The V gene's germline CDR1 is MNHNS and CDR2 SASEGT. This CDR3 has 14 residues. Trimming stripped 3 bases from V and 3 bases from J, with 8 bases between. CDR3 protein: CASSEHSSNEKLFF. In nucleotides, the CDR3 is TGTGCCAGCAGTGAGCACAGCTCTAATGAAAAACTGTTTTTT.

The chain has TRBV5-4 and TRBJ2-7; 8 nucleotides align to TRBD1. The V segment lost 5 bases and the J segment 5 bases; nucleotides outside the gene matches: 9. CDR1 SGHNT and CDR2 YYREEE come from the germline V gene (reference sequence). This CDR3 is built from 14 residues. In nucleotides, the CDR3 is TGTGCCAGCAGTCATAACAGGGGGTCCAACGAGCAGTACTTC. This gives the protein CASSHNRGSNEQYF.

This chain uses TRBV6-6 with TRBJ2-1; TRBD1 might be the D (6 bases). The CDR3 has 15 residues. V gave up 6 bases and J gave up 2 bases, with 14 bases separating them. CDR1 MNHNY and CDR2 SVGAGI come from the germline V gene (reference sequence). CDR3 region: CASRPTGYTYNEQFF. DNA of the CDR3: TGTGCCAGCAGACCAACAGGGTATACCTACAATGAGCAGTTCTTC.

The chain combines TRBV6-5 with TRBJ2-7, with a weak D call TRBD1 (7 bases). Germline CDR1 MNHEY, CDR2 SVGAGI. Trimming cost V 0 bases and J 6 bases, with 15 bases left between them. There are 15 residues in the CDR3. The chain's CDR3 is CASSYSTGRSGEQYF. In DNA, the CDR3 is TGTGCCAGCAGTTACTCGACAGGGAGGTCAGGCGAGCAGTACTTC.

This chain links TRBV11-2 with TRBJ2-5, with TRBD2 matching over 8 bases. V dropped 1 base and J dropped 5; count of bases not matched to a gene: 9. The CDR3 is 16 amino acids. CDR1 SGHAT and CDR2 FQNNGV come from the germline V gene. CDR3 loop: CASSLGGSGGGETQYF. The CDR3 region has the DNA TGTGCCAGCAGCTTAGGAGGATCGGGAGGGGGTGAGACCCAGTACTTC.

The V and J genes are TRBV4-1 and TRBJ1-4, with TRBD1 matching 7 bases. With 1 base clipped from V and 6 bases from J, the junction kept 5 bases outside the gene matches. The CDR3 is 15 amino acids. Germline values: CDR1 MGHRA, CDR2 YSYEKL. The CDR3 DNA is TGCGCCAGCAGCCAAGGAGGGACAGCCGATGAAAAACTGTTTTTT. Amino acids: CASSQGGTADEKLFF.

This chain uses TRBV19 with TRBJ2-5; possibly TRBD2 for D (6 bases). CDR1 and CDR2 from the germline V gene are LNHDA and SQIVND (reference sequence). The CDR3 runs to 15 residues. Trimming pared 5 bases from V and 5 bases from J, leaving 18 bases between. The DNA of the CDR3 is TGTGCCAGTAGTGTCACTAGCTACTCGGGCGAGACCCAGTACTTC. This sequence encodes CASSVTSYSGETQYF.

In its sample, this clone was seen a few times. The rearrangement joins TRBV7-9 to TRBJ1-5; D perhaps matches TRBD1 (5 bases). CDR1 and CDR2 from the germline V gene are SEHNR and FQNEAQ (reference sequence). Trimming removed 6 bases from V and 0 bases from J, with 15 bases in between. CDR3 size: 16 residues. CDR3 sequence (DNA): TGTGCCAGCAGTTACAGGAGGGTCGATAGCAATCAGCCCCAGCATTTT. Protein sequence: CASSYRRVDSNQPQHF.

The chain employs TRBV5-5 and TRBJ2-1, with TRBD1 identical over 9 bases. CDR3 size: 14 residues. The junction had 2 bases not matched to a gene; V was cut back by 1 base and J by 6 bases. CDR1 and CDR2 (germline): SGHKS, YYEKEE (reference sequence). CDR3 protein: CASSLRQGVNEQFF. CDR3 DNA sequence: TGTGCCAGCAGCTTGCGACAGGGGGTCAATGAGCAGTTCTTC.

The V and J genes are TRBV28 and TRBJ1-2; D is perhaps TRBD1 (5 bases). The CDR3 spans 13 residues. The V end lost 6 bases, the J end lost 7 bases, and 15 bases lay between the germline ends. CDR1 is MDHEN and CDR2 is SYDVKM in the germline V gene. CDR3 amino acids: CASSLAGYRGYTF. The CDR3 nucleotides read TGTGCCAGCAGCCTTGCAGGGTACCGTGGCTACACCTTC.

This clone came up once. V usage is TRBV10-3 and J usage is TRBJ2-7, with a weak D call TRBD2 (5 bases). The germline V gene has CDR1 ENHRY and CDR2 SYGVKD. The CDR3 covers 11 residues. The V and J ends lost 5 bases and 4 bases respectively, with 6 bases between them. Here the CDR3 reads CAISSGYEQYF. In DNA form, the CDR3 reads TGTGCCATCAGTAGCGGATACGAGCAGTACTTC.

J is TRBJ1-3 and V is TRBV7-9, with D maybe TRBD1 (6 bases). The CDR3 is made up of 17 amino acids. Trimming took off 0 bases at V and 1 base at J, with 13 bases between the two ends. CDR1 is SEHNR and CDR2 is FQNEAQ in the germline V gene (reference sequence). The CDR3 DNA sequence: TGTGCCAGCAGCTTAGCTCAGGGGCTAGGGTCTGGAAACACCATATATTTT. Translating gives CASSLAQGLGSGNTIYF.

This chain uses TRBV6-1 with TRBJ2-7, with a weak D call TRBD2 (5 bases). Germline CDR1 MNHNS, CDR2 SASEGT. CDR3 length: 15 residues. Between the trimmed V and J ends, which lost 4 bases and 5 bases, there was a span of 18 bases. CDR3 coding DNA: TGTGCCAGCAGTGGGACTCCCCTGGGGTTCGACGAGCAGTACTTC. Its protein is CASSGTPLGFDEQYF.

The CDR3 here is CASSPRESDTEAFF. The CDR3 DNA follows: TGTGCCAGCAGCCCCAGAGAGAGCGACACTGAAGCTTTCTTT. The chain combines TRBV11-3 with TRBJ1-1; D is unresolved. Germline V gene sequence: CDR1 SGHNT, CDR2 YENEEA. This CDR3 region has 14 residues. Trimming took off 5 bases at V and 3 bases at J, with 13 bases between the two ends.

The CDR3 is CASSLGRAASEAFF. The DNA of the CDR3 is TGTGCCAGCAGTTTAGGGCGGGCGGCCAGTGAAGCTTTCTTT. V usage is TRBV28 and J usage is TRBJ1-1; unclear D gene. V lost 2 bases and J lost 7, with 14 bases in between. This CDR3 comprises 14 residues. Germline V lookup: CDR1 MDHEN, CDR2 SYDVKM.

The V call is TRBV30, the J call TRBJ2-1; D is undetermined. The germline CDR1 and CDR2 sequences are GTSNPN and SVGIG (reference sequence). This CDR3 is 12 amino acids long. With 2 bases removed from V and 6 bases from J, the gap between germline ends came to 8 bases. The CDR3: CAWSSFPNEQFF. The CDR3 region has the DNA TGTGCCTGGAGTTCCTTTCCCAATGAGCAGTTCTTC.

This clone was counted a few times. This rearrangement joins TRBV4-1 to TRBJ1-5; D unclear. The CDR3 covers 15 residues. V was shortened by 1 base and J by 6 bases, with 13 bases between the two germline ends. Germline V CDR1 and CDR2: MGHRA, YSYEKL. CDR3 in amino acids: CASSQVYSNTQPQHF. DNA of the CDR3: TGCGCCAGCAGCCAAGTGTACAGTAACACTCAGCCCCAGCATTTT.

This sequence joins TRBV5-1 and TRBJ1-2, with TRBD1 identical over 7 bases. The CDR3 covers 13 residues. Trimming removed 3 bases from V and 6 bases from J; junction bases left unmatched: 5. Germline lookup yields CDR1 SGHRS and CDR2 YFSETQ. Written as DNA, the CDR3 is TGCGCCAGCAGCTCCGCAGGGGGACATGGCTACACCTTC. Protein sequence: CASSSAGGHGYTF.

CDR3 nucleotide sequence: TGCAGCGTGAGAGACTCCTATAATTCACCCCTCCACTTT. Its protein product is CSVRDSYNSPLHF. The chain links TRBV29-1 to TRBJ1-6; no firm D call. Per the germline V gene, CDR1 is SQVTM and CDR2 is ANQGSEA. This CDR3 has 13 amino acids. Deletions cut 6 bases from V and 0 bases from J, with 6 bases between.

The V gene is TRBV5-1, the J gene TRBJ2-3; D unresolved. The ends were cut back, 2 bases at V and 1 base at J, with 11 bases in the middle. From germline, CDR1 is SGHRS and CDR2 YFSETQ. This CDR3 has 15 residues. For the CDR3, the DNA is TGCGCCAGCAGCTTATTTATGCCGGGCACAGATACGCAGTATTTT. It codes for CASSLFMPGTDTQYF. Full variable domain (rest looked up from reference TRBV5-1 and TRBJ2-3): KAGVTQTPRYLIKTRGQQVTLSCSPISGHRSVSWYQQTPGQGLQFLFEYFSETQRNKGNFPGRFSGRQFSNSRSEMNVSTLELGDSALYLCASSLFMPGTDTQYFGPGTRLTVL.

This clone was seen only once. The chain uses TRBV7-3 and TRBJ1-1, with D possibly being TRBD1 (5 bases). In germline, CDR1 is SGHTA, CDR2 FQGTGA. V lost 6 bases and J 5 bases, leaving 10 bases between the germline ends. There are 12 residues in the CDR3. In DNA form, the CDR3 reads TGTGCCAGCAGACGCGGGGGAACTGAAGCTTTCTTT. Translation: CASRRGGTEAFF. Full variable domain (outside the CDR3, taken from reference TRBV7-3 and TRBJ1-1): GAGVSQTPSNKVTEKGKYVELRCDPISGHTALYWYRQSLGQGPEFLIYFQGTGAADDSGLPNDRFFAVRPEGSVSTLKIQRTERGDSAVYLCASRRGGTEAFFGQGTRLTVV.

V gene TRBV27 combines with J gene TRBJ2-1; no clear D gene. The CDR3 runs to 15 residues. Germline V gene sequence: CDR1 MNHEY, CDR2 SMNVEV (reference sequence). Between the trimmed V and J ends, which lost 2 bases and 4 bases, there was a span of 12 bases. For the CDR3, the DNA is TGTGCCAGCAGTTTAGACCCTTCGACTTACAATGAGCAGTTCTTC. It yields the protein CASSLDPSTYNEQFF.